These 26 T cell receptor beta chains were all obtained from the same sample, sequenced in a study of T cell changes during pregnancy in multiple sclerosis. Measured with immunoSEQ multiplex PCR; TCRdb has only the in-frame clones, and not every one. The sample has about 99,000 clones, approximately 93% seen once. Material: peripheral blood, obtained after pregnancy. Source of these receptors: a female donor with multiple sclerosis, enrolled in a pregnancy study.

The chain couples TRBV7-9 to TRBJ2-1; tentative D call: TRBD1 (5 bases). The CDR3 consists of 16 residues. Germline lookup yields CDR1 SEHNR and CDR2 FQNEAQ (reference sequence). Trimming took off 4 bases at V and 4 bases at J, with 17 bases between the two ends. The CDR3 sequence is CASSWSRGVGYNEQFF. For the CDR3, the DNA is TGTGCCAGCAGCTGGTCTAGGGGTGTGGGGTACAATGAGCAGTTCTTC.

CDR3 amino acids: CASSPTGGGYGYTF. The CDR3 region has the DNA TGTGCCAGCAGTCCAACAGGGGGCGGCTATGGCTACACCTTC. The chain couples TRBV27 to TRBJ1-2; 9 positions agree with TRBD1. Unmatched junction bases numbered 5, after V lost 5 bases and J lost 4 bases. Germline CDR1 reads MNHEY; CDR2 reads SMNVEV (reference sequence). The CDR3 is 14 amino acids.

This clone occurred once. The V and J genes are TRBV4-2 and TRBJ2-7, with 8 positions matching TRBD1. This CDR3 region has 15 residues. The germline V gene encodes CDR1 LGHNA and CDR2 YNFKEQ. V dropped 5 bases and J dropped 4; count of bases not matched to a gene: 10. The CDR3 region has the DNA TGTGCCAGCAGCGGAGGACAGGGCACGGGGTACGAGCAGTACTTC. Encoded protein: CASSGGQGTGYEQYF.

The chain employs TRBV5-1 and TRBJ2-7, with TRBD1 matching 8 bases. V lost 2 bases, J lost 7 bases, and 14 bases stayed unmatched. Germline CDR1 SGHRS, CDR2 YFSETQ. The CDR3 contains 16 residues. The DNA for the CDR3 is TGCGCCAGCAGCTTTACTCCGGGACAGGCGACGGGGGAGCAGTACTTC. Encoded protein: CASSFTPGQATGEQYF.

The rearrangement joins TRBV11-2 to TRBJ2-7, with a tentative D call TRBD1 (6 bases). Germline CDR1 and CDR2: SGHAT and FQNNGV. V shed 2 bases and J shed 12 bases, with 11 bases lying between them. This CDR3 is built from 11 residues. The CDR3 here is CASSLNRDRYF. The DNA for the CDR3 is TGTGCCAGCAGCTTAAACAGGGACCGGTACTTC.

The chain employs TRBV15 and TRBJ2-1; 9 nucleotides line up with TRBD2. This CDR3 is 15 amino acids long. V trimming: 7 bases; J trimming: 2 bases; junction bases outside the gene matches: 6. Germline CDR1 LNHNV, CDR2 YYDKDF (reference sequence). DNA for the CDR3: TGTGCCACCAATAGAGAGCGGGAGGCCTACAATGAGCAGTTCTTC. It specifies CATNREREAYNEQFF. The full variable domain, its missing parts supplied by reference TRBV15 and TRBJ2-1, is DAMVIQNPRYQVTQFGKPVTLSCSQTLNHNVMYWYQQKSSQAPKLLFHYYDKDFNNEADTPDNFQSRRPNTSFCFLDIRSPGLGDTAMYLCATNREREAYNEQFFGPGTRLTVL.

This sequence joins TRBV5-1 and TRBJ1-1; TRBD1 matches 7 bases. CDR1 and CDR2 (germline): SGHRS, YFSETQ. The CDR3 runs to 15 residues. With V trimmed by 4 bases and J by 5 bases, 11 bases remained unmatched. Written as DNA, the CDR3 is TGCGCCAGCAGCCCGGACGGCAGGGGGGTAACTGAAGCTTTCTTT. Its protein is CASSPDGRGVTEAFF.

The CDR3 bases are TGTGCCAGCAGCGTAGGTGCAGGGACCTACGAGCAGTACTTC. This sequence encodes CASSVGAGTYEQYF. The chain is built from TRBV9 and TRBJ2-7, with a tentative D call TRBD1 (5 bases). V lost 0 bases and J lost 2, with 9 bases in between. This CDR3 contains 14 residues. The germline CDR1 and CDR2 sequences are SGDLS and YYNGEE.

The chain combines TRBV7-9 with TRBJ2-3; 9 bases are shared with TRBD2. Trimming removed 4 bases from V and 2 bases from J; junction bases left unmatched: 4. Looked up from germline, CDR1 is SEHNR and CDR2 is FQNEAQ (reference sequence). The CDR3 is 15 amino acids. The CDR3 nucleotides are TGTGCCAGCAGCTCTCCTAGCGGGGACACAGATACGCAGTATTTT. Translated: CASSSPSGDTDTQYF.

This clone was counted once. This chain connects TRBV19 to TRBJ1-5; no clear D gene. V lost 4 bases, J lost 4 bases, and 17 bases lay in between. CDR3 length: 16 residues. CDR1 is LNHDA, CDR2 SQIVND, per germline (reference sequence). The CDR3 DNA sequence: TGTGCCAGTAGTACAACCCCTGTACGGGGTAATCAGCCCCAGCATTTT. Its protein product is CASSTTPVRGNQPQHF.

V is TRBV7-9 and J is TRBJ2-7, with 7 bases aligning to TRBD2. V gave up 4 bases and J gave up 3 bases; unmatched junction bases: 9. The germline V gene encodes CDR1 SEHNR and CDR2 FQNEAQ (reference sequence). CDR3 length: 15 amino acids. CDR3 nucleotide sequence: TGTGCCAGCAGCTCCCGGGACTACACTGGCTACGAGCAGTACTTC. Translation: CASSSRDYTGYEQYF.

The chain uses TRBV15 and TRBJ1-1, with D tentatively TRBD1 (5 bases). The length of the CDR3 is 13 residues. Germline CDR1 reads LNHNV; CDR2 reads YYDKDF (reference sequence). V was shortened by 3 bases and J by 1 base, with 6 bases between the two germline ends. CDR3 DNA: TGTGCCACCAGCAGGGACACGAACACTGAAGCTTTCTTT. The encoded protein is CATSRDTNTEAFF.

The chain uses TRBV6-1 and TRBJ2-7; TRBD2 is a possible D gene (5 bases). Looked up from germline, CDR1 is MNHNS and CDR2 is SASEGT. The length of the CDR3 is 14 residues. V lost 6 bases to trimming and J lost 4 bases, with 16 bases between them. The CDR3 region is CASRSLRDQYEQYF. CDR3 nucleotide sequence: TGTGCCAGCAGATCCCTCCGGGATCAATACGAGCAGTACTTC.

This chain connects TRBV2 to TRBJ2-5; tentatively, D is TRBD2 (6 bases). The CDR3 sequence is 15 residues long. Trimming cost V 8 bases and J 5 bases, with 21 bases left between them. CDR1 SNHLY and CDR2 FYNNEI come from the germline V gene. The CDR3 bases are TGTGCCAGCCCCTCGGAGGGGATCGGAGCGGAGACCCAGTACTTC. Translated, it gives CASPSEGIGAETQYF.

V usage is TRBV6-1 and J usage is TRBJ2-7; D is unclear. The CDR3 runs to 11 residues. Deletions cut 5 bases from V and 3 bases from J, with 5 bases between. CDR1 and CDR2 from the germline V gene are MNHNS and SASEGT. As DNA, the CDR3 is TGTGCCAGCAGTTCCTACTACGAGCAGTACTTC. As protein: CASSSYYEQYF.

This rearrangement joins TRBV19 to TRBJ2-2; the match to TRBD2 covers 11 bases. This CDR3 spans 19 amino acids. The V and J ends lost 5 bases and 5 bases, in that order; junction bases with no gene match: 16. Germline V gene data show CDR1 as LNHDA and CDR2 as SQIVND (reference sequence). CDR3 amino acids: CASSPRRGSGRARTGELFF. CDR3 coding DNA: TGTGCCAGTAGTCCCCGCCGGGGTAGCGGGAGGGCCCGAACCGGGGAGCTGTTTTTT.

The rearrangement uses TRBV7-6 and TRBJ2-1, with TRBD2 identical over 13 bases. Germline V gives CDR1 SGHVS, CDR2 FNYEAQ. V was clipped by 2 bases and J by 8 bases; unmatched bases: 3. The CDR3 has 15 amino acids. The CDR3 region is CASSLTSGRADEQFF. Written as DNA, the CDR3 is TGTGCCAGCAGCTTAACTAGCGGGAGGGCCGATGAGCAGTTCTTC.

This chain uses TRBV2 with TRBJ2-3; 15 bases map to TRBD2. Trimming cost V 5 bases and J 3 bases; bases outside gene matches: 9. Germline loops: CDR1 SNHLY, CDR2 FYNNEI. The CDR3 has 18 amino acids. CDR3 nucleotides: TGTGCCAGCAGTTTTGGGACTAGCGGGAGGTGGAGAACAGATACGCAGTATTTT. This translates into CASSFGTSGRWRTDTQYF.

The chain carries TRBV6-1 and TRBJ2-2; a weak D match, TRBD2 (5 bases). CDR1 and CDR2 (germline): MNHNS, SASEGT. Trimming cost V 4 bases and J 0 bases, with 9 bases left between them. The CDR3 is 15 amino acids. The CDR3 DNA sequence: TGTGCCAGCAGTGCGCTAGCAGCGAACACCGGGGAGCTGTTTTTT. This encodes CASSALAANTGELFF.

This chain connects TRBV10-3 to TRBJ2-2, with 7 nucleotides matching TRBD1. Germline V gives CDR1 ENHRY, CDR2 SYGVKD. The CDR3 is made up of 16 amino acids. V shed 0 bases, J shed 0 bases, and the junction held 1 base outside the gene matches. CDR3 region: CAISESTGANTGELFF. DNA of the CDR3: TGTGCCATCAGTGAGTCAACAGGGGCGAACACCGGGGAGCTGTTTTTT.

The gene calls are TRBV10-3 and TRBJ1-4; possibly TRBD1 for D (5 bases). The V end lost 5 bases, the J end lost 2 bases, and 12 bases lay between the germline ends. The germline V gene encodes CDR1 ENHRY and CDR2 SYGVKD. The CDR3 runs 15 residues. The CDR3 coding sequence is TGTGCCATCAGTCCCGGGCCAGGGACTAATGAAAAACTGTTTTTT. As protein: CAISPGPGTNEKLFF.

This chain connects TRBV25-1 to TRBJ2-7; 10 nucleotides align to TRBD1. The CDR3 spans 15 residues. From germline, CDR1 is MGHDK and CDR2 SYGVNS. Trimming at V came to 2 bases and at J to 2 bases, leaving 3 bases not matched to a gene. The DNA of the CDR3 is TGTGCCAGCAGTGAAGGGGGGACAGGGGCCTACGAGCAGTACTTC. Translation: CASSEGGTGAYEQYF.

The chain uses TRBV30 and TRBJ1-2; 8 bases map to TRBD1. Per the germline V gene, CDR1 is GTSNPN and CDR2 is SVGIG (reference sequence). The CDR3 loop spans 14 amino acids. J was trimmed by 5 bases and V by 2 bases; bases with no gene match: 7. CDR3 DNA: TGTGCCTGGAGTTCGACAGGGGCTGGATATGGCTACACCTTC. Translated: CAWSSTGAGYGYTF.

Written as DNA, the CDR3 is TGTGCCAGCAGTACCGCGTCCTTGACAGCCCTGGCAGATACGCAGTATTTT. This encodes CASSTASLTALADTQYF. The chain carries TRBV27 and TRBJ2-3; weak D call: TRBD1 (5 bases). V lost 5 bases and J 4 bases, leaving 22 bases between the germline ends. The V gene's germline CDR1 is MNHEY and CDR2 SMNVEV (reference sequence). The CDR3 consists of 17 residues.

The chain employs TRBV9 and TRBJ2-7, with TRBD1 as a possible D gene (5 bases). Germline lookup yields CDR1 SGDLS and CDR2 YYNGEE. With 4 bases removed from V and 5 bases from J, the gap between germline ends came to 19 bases. The CDR3 sequence is 15 residues long. The CDR3 loop reads CASSLDLGVRNEQYF. DNA of the CDR3: TGTGCCAGCAGCTTAGACCTAGGGGTGCGGAACGAGCAGTACTTC.

This sequence joins TRBV6-6 and TRBJ2-3; the match to TRBD2 covers 11 bases. Germline V gene data show CDR1 as MNHNY and CDR2 as SVGAGI (reference sequence). The CDR3 has 16 residues. Trimming cost V 8 bases and J 1 base; bases outside gene matches: 8. The chain's CDR3 is CASGSGRAGGTDTQYF. CDR3 nucleotides: TGTGCCAGCGGTAGCGGGAGGGCCGGGGGCACAGATACGCAGTATTTT.